The 13 T cell receptor beta chains in this list originate from one sample, sequenced in a study of vaccination effects on CD4 cells after COVID-19. Antigens of these TCRs are unknown. Libraries were prepared by immunoSEQ multiplex PCR; TCRdb keeps only in-frame clonotypes and omits some of them. The data contain about 17,000 clones, just over 75% of them singletons. Antigen-specific CD4+ T cells expanded by the ViraFEST assay with viral peptide pools were then sequenced. Following a roughly 11-day culture, CD4+ T cells were purified. A PCR test confirmed that the person had SARS-CoV-2 infection between March and December 2020. All study participants received two doses of BNT162b2 or mRNA-1273 vaccine. The sample here was CD4+ T cells from PBMCs cultured with SARS-CoV-2 spike peptides, taken after COVID-19 vaccination. These receptor sequences come from a human donor who had a prior SARS-CoV-2 infection.

This chain joins TRBV10-3 and TRBJ1-2; TRBD1 aligns across 9 bases. Per germline, CDR1 ENHRY and CDR2 SYGVKD. CDR3 length equals 15 residues. With V trimmed by 3 bases and J by 3 bases, 5 bases remained unmatched. CDR3 sequence (DNA): TGTGCCATCAGTGACCGGGACAGGGTTTACTATGGCTACACCTTC. Translated: CAISDRDRVYYGYTF.

This clone was detected a few times. This chain links TRBV2 with TRBJ1-1; D may be TRBD1 (5 bases). CDR3 length: 13 residues. V was pared by 4 bases and J by 3 bases, with 9 bases between. CDR1 SNHLY and CDR2 FYNNEI come from the germline V gene. CDR3 DNA sequence: TGTGCCAGCAGTGCGGGACTGGACACTGAAGCTTTCTTT. It translates to CASSAGLDTEAFF.

The rearrangement links TRBV25-1 to TRBJ2-3, with D uncertain. Germline values: CDR1 MGHDK, CDR2 SYGVNS. The CDR3 extends over 11 amino acids. Trimming took off 4 bases at V and 6 bases at J, with 5 bases between the two ends. The DNA for the CDR3 is TGTGCCAGCAGTGTTGGTGATACGCAGTATTTT. This encodes CASSVGDTQYF. The variable domain in full, completed from reference TRBV25-1 and TRBJ2-3, reads EADIYQTPRYLVIGTGKKITLECSQTMGHDKMYWYQQDPGMELHLIHYSYGVNSTEKGDLSSESTVSRIRTEHFPLTLESARPSHTSQYLCASSVGDTQYFGPGTRLTVL.

The chain carries TRBV5-4 and TRBJ2-5, with D possibly TRBD1 on 6 matching bases. V lost 3 bases, J lost 7 bases, and 19 bases lay in between. The germline CDR1 and CDR2 sequences are SGHNT and YYREEE (reference sequence). This CDR3 has 15 amino acids. The CDR3 region has the DNA TGTGCCAGCAGCTCCAGGGGACCATCCTCAGGGACCCAGTACTTC. Its protein is CASSSRGPSSGTQYF. Complete variable domain (other parts from reference TRBV5-4 and TRBJ2-5): ETGVTQSPTHLIKTRGQQVTLRCSSQSGHNTVSWYQQALGQGPQFIFQYYREEENGRGNFPPRFSGLQFPNYSSELNVNALELDDSALYLCASSSRGPSSGTQYFGPGTRLLVL.

The rearrangement uses TRBV19 and TRBJ1-2; 7 nucleotides line up with TRBD1. Germline loops: CDR1 LNHDA, CDR2 SQIVND (reference sequence). The length of the CDR3 is 13 residues. The V gene end was trimmed by 3 bases and the J gene end by 9 bases; junction bases not matched to a gene: 7. The CDR3 bases are TGTGCCAGTAGTATCGGGACAGTCCCTAGCTACACCTTC. It yields the protein CASSIGTVPSYTF.

V is TRBV11-1 and J is TRBJ2-5, with 11 nucleotides matching TRBD1. Germline-derived CDR1 and CDR2 are SGHAT and FQDESV (reference sequence). CDR3 length: 16 residues. With V trimmed by 5 bases and J by 5 bases, 10 bases remained unmatched. The DNA of the CDR3 is TGTGCCAGCAGCACGGGACAGGGGGTGGAAGGGGAGACCCAGTACTTC. Protein: CASSTGQGVEGETQYF.

This clone came up a few times. The chain uses TRBV5-1 and TRBJ2-3; D call uncertain. The CDR3 consists of 14 residues. Per the germline V gene, CDR1 is SGHRS and CDR2 is YFSETQ. V was cut by 2 bases and J by 0 bases, with 7 bases left in between. The CDR3 bases are TGCGCCAGCAGCTTTAGGGCTAGCACAGATACGCAGTATTTT. It encodes CASSFRASTDTQYF.

Only one count was recorded for this clone. The chain uses TRBV7-8 and TRBJ1-5, with unresolved D. Per germline, CDR1 SGHVS and CDR2 FQNEAQ. Trimming removed 2 bases at V and 4 bases at J, with 6 bases between. The CDR3 spans 13 residues. CDR3 sequence: CASSLRENQPQHF. Here the CDR3 DNA reads TGTGCCAGCAGCTTACGGGAGAATCAGCCCCAGCATTTT.

The V and J genes are TRBV2 and TRBJ1-6, with 11 bases matching TRBD1. Germline CDR1 SNHLY, CDR2 FYNNEI. The CDR3 consists of 12 residues. J lost 10 bases, V lost 8 bases, and 1 base had no gene match. The CDR3 region is CASGTGGSPLHF. CDR3 coding DNA: TGTGCCAGCGGGACAGGGGGATCACCCCTCCACTTT.

This chain joins TRBV6-5 and TRBJ2-2; no firm D call. Per germline, CDR1 MNHEY and CDR2 SVGAGI. The germline V and J ends were trimmed by 6 bases and 5 bases, with 13 bases remaining between them. This CDR3 comprises 14 residues. The CDR3 loop reads CASSQLLGTGELFF. As DNA, the CDR3 is TGTGCCAGCAGCCAACTTTTAGGGACCGGGGAGCTGTTTTTT.

Only a few counts were recorded for this clone. The chain employs TRBV7-3 and TRBJ1-6; a weak D match, TRBD1 (6 bases). Trimming shortened V by 1 base and J by 9 bases, and 10 bases separated the two germline ends. Germline assignment: CDR1 SGHTA and CDR2 FQGTGA. The CDR3 is 14 amino acids. CDR3 sequence: CASSLRGGGSPLHF. The CDR3 DNA sequence: TGTGCCAGCAGCTTAAGAGGGGGAGGTTCACCCCTCCACTTT.

V usage is TRBV18 and J usage is TRBJ2-7, with a possible D match to TRBD1 (5 bases). This CDR3 region has 15 residues. V lost 4 bases and J lost 4, with 17 bases in between. Germline V gene data show CDR1 as KGHSH and CDR2 as LQKENI. The CDR3 nucleotides are TGTGCCAGCTCACTCCGAATATCAGGGAAATACGAGCAGTACTTC. It codes for CASSLRISGKYEQYF. The full variable domain, with the rest looked up from reference TRBV18 and TRBJ2-7, is NAGVMQNPRHLVRRRGQEARLRCSPMKGHSHVYWYRQLPEEGLKFMVYLQKENIIDESGMPKERFSAEFPKEGPSILRIQQVVRGDSAAYFCASSLRISGKYEQYFGPGTRLTVT.

The chain is built from TRBV7-2 and TRBJ1-2; D uncertain. V was pared by 3 bases and J by 3 bases, with 14 bases between. The CDR3 contains 15 residues. In germline, CDR1 is SGHTA, CDR2 FQGNSA. The CDR3 DNA follows: TGTGCCAGCAGCTTTGTGGCGGGAGATGACTATGGCTACACCTTC. This gives the protein CASSFVAGDDYGYTF. Full variable domain (missing parts from reference TRBV7-2 and TRBJ1-2): GAGVSQSPSNKVTEKGKDVELRCDPISGHTALYWYRQSLGQGLEFLIYFQGNSAPDKSGLPSDRFSAERTGGSVSTLTIQRTQQEDSAVYLCASSFVAGDDYGYTFGSGTRLTVV.